A single sample gave rise to the 30 T cell receptor beta chains below, sequenced in a study of vaccination and CD4 T cells after COVID-19. What these receptors recognize is not known. The assay that was used to sequence DNA from cultured CD4+ T cells was the Oncomine TCR Beta short-read assay. TCRdb called the PCR reads again in MiXCR, with one record for every CDR3 protein. The sample has more than 12,000 distinct CDR3 sequences; approximately 49% are singletons. Stated treatment: roughly ten-day PBMC culture with coronavirus spike peptide pools or control peptides (ViraFEST assay). The sequencing sample was made of CD4+ T cells from blood, cultured in vitro. Every receptor here comes from a human donor who had recovered from COVID-19.

The V gene is TRBV4-2, the J gene TRBJ2-1; maybe TRBD1 (5 bases). CDR3 size: 15 residues. Germline CDR1 reads LGHNA; CDR2 reads YNFKEQ. V dropped 0 bases and J dropped 4 bases, with 10 bases sitting between them. The CDR3 region has the DNA TGTGCCAGCAGCCAAGATCATAGGGGTTACAATGAGCAGTTCTTC. It is translated as CASSQDHRGYNEQFF.

The rearrangement joins TRBV6-4 to TRBJ2-3, with D tentatively TRBD1 or TRBD2 (6 bases each). Germline V lookup: CDR1 MRHNA, CDR2 SNTAGT. This CDR3 spans 13 amino acids. The ends were cut back, 3 bases at V and 5 bases at J, with 9 bases in the middle. The CDR3 region is CASSEGGGDTQYF. DNA for the CDR3: TGTGCCAGCAGTGAAGGAGGGGGAGATACGCAGTATTTT.

The genes are TRBV6-1 and TRBJ1-5; maybe TRBD1 (5 bases). The CDR3 sequence is 15 residues long. Germline V gene lookup returns CDR1 MNHNS and CDR2 SASEGT. Trimming stripped 11 bases from V and 0 bases from J, with 17 bases between. The CDR3 nucleotides are TGTGCCTCCCAGGGTATAAGGGATAGCAATCAGCCCCAGCATTTT. It is translated as CASQGIRDSNQPQHF.

The rearrangement links TRBV2 to TRBJ1-2; no firm D call. CDR1 and CDR2 from the germline V gene are SNHLY and FYNNEI. Trimming cost V 7 bases and J 0 bases, with 12 bases left between them. The CDR3 has 14 residues. The CDR3 nucleotides read TGTGCCAGCATTCGGCCAACAACTAACTATGGCTACACCTTC. Its translation is CASIRPTTNYGYTF. Looking up the rest from reference TRBV2 and TRBJ1-2 gives the full variable domain: EPEVTQTPSHQVTQMGQEVILRCVPISNHLYFYWYRQILGQKVEFLVSFYNNEISEKSEIFDDQFSVERPDGSNFTLKIRSTKLEDSAMYFCASIRPTTNYGYTFGSGTRLTVV.

The chain is built from TRBV10-3 and TRBJ2-1, with 7 positions matching TRBD1. The length of the CDR3 is 18 residues. Germline CDR1 is ENHRY and CDR2 is SYGVKD. The V segment lost 3 bases and the J segment 6 bases; nucleotides outside the gene matches: 17. CDR3 sequence: CAISEGQDWSRVGNEQFF. CDR3 nucleotides: TGTGCCATCAGTGAAGGACAGGACTGGTCTCGTGTAGGCAATGAGCAGTTCTTC.

The V and J genes are TRBV20-1 and TRBJ2-7, with 10 bases identical to TRBD1. V shed 6 bases, J shed 2 bases, and the junction held 4 bases outside the gene matches. The CDR3 is 13 residues long. Germline lookup yields CDR1 DFQATT and CDR2 SNEGSKA (reference sequence). The CDR3 region is CSAPTGGPYEQYF. In nucleotides, the CDR3 is TGCAGTGCCCCGACAGGGGGCCCCTACGAGCAGTACTTC.

The chain employs TRBV2 and TRBJ1-6; 9 bases line up with TRBD1. Trimming took 8 bases from V and 10 from J; bases not matched to a gene: 15. The CDR3 length is 16 residues. CDR1 and CDR2 from the germline V gene are SNHLY and FYNNEI. The CDR3 is CASGPLRTGAGSPLHF. The CDR3 DNA follows: TGTGCCAGCGGCCCTCTTCGGACAGGGGCGGGATCACCCCTCCACTTT.

The chain employs TRBV7-8 and TRBJ2-7; TRBD2 aligns across 8 bases. Germline V gene lookup returns CDR1 SGHVS and CDR2 FQNEAQ. CDR3 length: 17 residues. Unmatched junction bases numbered 17, after V lost 6 bases and J lost 4 bases. The CDR3 is CASSPSRPGLGGYEQYF. CDR3 sequence (DNA): TGTGCCAGCAGTCCATCACGGCCGGGACTAGGTGGGTACGAGCAGTACTTC. Looking up the rest from reference TRBV7-8 and TRBJ2-7 gives the full variable domain: GAGVSQSPRYKVAKRGQDVALRCDPISGHVSLFWYQQALGQGPEFLTYFQNEAQLDKSGLPSDRFFAERPEGSVSTLKIQRTQQEDSAVYLCASSPSRPGLGGYEQYFGPGTRLTVT.

The V gene is TRBV4-1, the J gene TRBJ1-1; D gene ambiguous. Looked up from germline, CDR1 is MGHRA and CDR2 is YSYEKL. Between the trimmed V and J ends, which lost 1 base and 5 bases, there was a span of 11 bases. The CDR3 covers 14 residues. CDR3 protein: CASSQGIRMTEAFF. CDR3 nucleotides: TGCGCCAGCAGCCAAGGTATCAGGATGACTGAAGCTTTCTTT.

V and J are TRBV18 and TRBJ2-5; either TRBD1 or TRBD2 may supply D (5 bases each). The germline CDR1 and CDR2 sequences are KGHSH and LQKENI. The V end lost 0 bases, the J end lost 5 bases, and 16 bases lay between the germline ends. The CDR3 is 16 amino acids. This CDR3 reads CASSPPSGSVGETQYF. DNA of the CDR3: TGTGCCAGCTCACCACCGTCAGGGAGTGTGGGGGAGACCCAGTACTTC.

The chain recombines TRBV20-1 with TRBJ1-6; D call uncertain. Germline V gene sequence: CDR1 DFQATT, CDR2 SNEGSKA (reference sequence). The CDR3 length is 16 residues. Deletions cut 6 bases from V and 0 bases from J, with 15 bases between. The CDR3 sequence: CSAVRTASSYNSPLHF. DNA of the CDR3: TGCAGTGCAGTAAGGACCGCGAGCTCCTATAATTCACCCCTCCACTTT.

This clonotype was seen more than once but under ten times. This chain links TRBV19 with TRBJ1-5; 7 bases agree with TRBD1. CDR3 length equals 15 residues. V lost 9 bases and J lost 6; bases outside the gene matches: 14. Germline V gene lookup returns CDR1 LNHDA and CDR2 SQIVND (reference sequence). The CDR3 DNA reads TGTGCCAGCAAAGGGGACAGTCGAGGGAGTCAGCCCCAGCATTTT. Amino acid sequence: CASKGDSRGSQPQHF.

This clonotype was seen a few times. This rearrangement joins TRBV15 to TRBJ2-1, with D perhaps matching TRBD1 (5 bases). V was pared by 0 bases and J by 3 bases, with 12 bases between. The CDR3 has 16 amino acids. The germline V gene encodes CDR1 LNHNV and CDR2 YYDKDF (reference sequence). Written as DNA, the CDR3 is TGTGCCACCAGCAGAGATTGGTGGCAGGGCTACAATGAGCAGTTCTTC. This translates into CATSRDWWQGYNEQFF.

The chain has TRBV7-6 and TRBJ2-7, with TRBD2 identical over 10 bases. CDR1 SGHVS and CDR2 FNYEAQ come from the germline V gene. V trimming: 2 bases; J trimming: 3 bases; junction bases outside the gene matches: 4. The length of the CDR3 is 15 residues. DNA for the CDR3: TGTGCCAGCAGCTTACTAGCGGGAGTTTTCTACGAGCAGTACTTC. Translation gives CASSLLAGVFYEQYF.

The rearrangement links TRBV6-2 or TRBV6-3 to TRBJ1-6; D remains ambiguous. The V end was cut by 8 bases, the J end by 6 bases, with 14 bases between. The germline V gene has CDR1 MNHEY and CDR2 SVGEGT. The length of the CDR3 is 14 residues. This chain's CDR3 is CASGKVAVNSPLHF. DNA for the CDR3: TGTGCCAGCGGAAAGGTGGCGGTTAATTCACCCCTCCACTTT.

The chain carries TRBV6-1 and TRBJ2-2, with 8 positions matching TRBD2. Germline trimming cut 2 bases from V and 5 bases from J; bases unmatched to any gene: 7. The CDR3 has 16 amino acids. CDR1 MNHNS and CDR2 SASEGT come from the germline V gene. The CDR3 nucleotides read TGTGCCAGCAGTGAACGGACTAGCACCGAAACCGGGGAGCTGTTTTTT. Translation gives CASSERTSTETGELFF.

This clonotype was counted between two and nine times. This chain uses TRBV11-2 with TRBJ2-7; D is undetermined. The germline V gene encodes CDR1 SGHAT and CDR2 FQNNGV. The CDR3 runs to 11 residues. Trimming removed 0 bases from V and 3 bases from J, with 0 bases in between. The CDR3 DNA reads TGTGCCAGCAGCTTAGACTACGAGCAGTACTTC. Its translation: CASSLDYEQYF.

The rearrangement joins TRBV5-4 to TRBJ1-2; 12 nucleotides agree with TRBD1. Trimming took 0 bases from V and 3 from J; bases not matched to a gene: 6. The CDR3 has 17 residues. Per germline, CDR1 SGHNT and CDR2 YYREEE (reference sequence). This chain's CDR3 is CASSLGGQGARDYGYTF. In DNA form, the CDR3 reads TGTGCCAGCAGCTTGGGGGGACAGGGGGCGCGTGACTATGGCTACACCTTC.

The chain links TRBV28 to TRBJ2-7; 11 positions match TRBD1. Germline V gene sequence: CDR1 MDHEN, CDR2 SYDVKM. The CDR3 extends over 17 amino acids. With V trimmed by 3 bases and J by 4 bases, 11 bases remained unmatched. The CDR3 DNA is TGTGCCAGCAGTTTGCCTCTTTGGACAGGGGGCGGTTACGAGCAGTACTTC. Its protein product is CASSLPLWTGGGYEQYF.

The CDR3 spells CSARTGTEPPADTQYF. For the CDR3, the DNA is TGCAGTGCTAGAACCGGGACCGAGCCCCCCGCAGATACGCAGTATTTT. The V and J genes are TRBV20-1 and TRBJ2-3; D is possibly TRBD1 or TRBD2 (5 bases each). The ends were cut back, 2 bases at V and 4 bases at J, with 19 bases in the middle. CDR1 and CDR2 from the germline V gene are DFQATT and SNEGSKA (reference sequence). The CDR3 spans 16 residues.

The V gene is TRBV7-2, the J gene TRBJ2-1, with D perhaps assigned TRBD1 or TRBD2 (6 bases each). The CDR3 covers 16 residues. V was pared by 5 bases and J by 4 bases, with 18 bases between. Germline loops: CDR1 SGHTA, CDR2 FQGNSA. The CDR3 loop reads CASSALGGGSYNEQFF. CDR3 nucleotides: TGTGCCAGCAGCGCCCTGGGGGGCGGGTCATACAATGAGCAGTTCTTC.

Only a few counts were recorded for this clonotype. The V gene is TRBV7-9, the J gene TRBJ1-1, with D perhaps TRBD1 (6 bases). V dropped 3 bases and J dropped 5 bases, with 10 bases sitting between them. Germline assignment: CDR1 SEHNR and CDR2 FQNEAQ (reference sequence). The CDR3 spans 13 residues. The CDR3, as DNA: TGTGCCAGCAGCTTCCGACAGGCAACTGAAGCTTTCTTT. It is translated as CASSFRQATEAFF.

V usage is TRBV20-1 and J usage is TRBJ1-5, with TRBD1 as a possible D gene (5 bases). V was clipped by 5 bases and J by 2 bases, with 13 bases between them. Germline loops: CDR1 DFQATT, CDR2 SNEGSKA (reference sequence). The CDR3 covers 14 residues. The CDR3 bases are TGCAGTGCTTCCTCGGCAGGGCGCAATCAGCCCCAGCATTTT. Amino acids: CSASSAGRNQPQHF.

This chain connects TRBV20-1 to TRBJ2-7, with 12 positions matching TRBD2. With 1 base clipped from V and 4 bases from J, the junction kept 5 bases outside the gene matches. This CDR3 comprises 15 residues. CDR1 DFQATT and CDR2 SNEGSKA come from the germline V gene (reference sequence). CDR3 sequence: CSARAMTSGSYEQYF. The CDR3 coding sequence is TGCAGTGCTAGAGCCATGACTAGCGGGAGTTACGAGCAGTACTTC.

The chain uses TRBV18 and TRBJ2-1, with TRBD1 matching over 7 bases. The trim removed 3 bases at V and 6 bases at J, leaving 8 bases unmatched. The CDR3 spans 15 residues. In germline, CDR1 is KGHSH, CDR2 LQKENI. Written as DNA, the CDR3 is TGTGCCAGCTCACCGACGACAGGGCCCGTCAATGAGCAGTTCTTC. It codes for CASSPTTGPVNEQFF.

The chain joins TRBV6-5 to TRBJ2-1; 11 bases line up with TRBD2. The J call may be wrong; the DNA end is better matched by TRBJ2-7. CDR1 is MNHEY, CDR2 SVGAGI, per germline. This CDR3 contains 16 residues. This chain's CDR3 is CASSYSVAGGRYEQYF. In DNA form, the CDR3 reads TGTGCCAGCAGTTACTCAGTAGCGGGGGGGCGGTACGAGCAGTACTTC.

In its sample, this clonotype was seen a few times. In DNA form, the CDR3 reads TGTGCCAGCAGTTCCCCAGGTCGAGATACGCAGTATTTT. It codes for CASSSPGRDTQYF. This chain connects TRBV27 to TRBJ2-3; D unresolved. V shed 4 bases and J shed 5 bases, with 10 bases lying between them. The CDR3 has 13 amino acids. Germline CDR1 reads MNHEY; CDR2 reads SMNVEV (reference sequence).

This clonotype turned up a few times. The chain links TRBV19 to TRBJ2-7, with unresolved D. Between the trimmed V and J ends, which lost 9 bases and 2 bases, there was a span of 14 bases. The V gene's germline CDR1 is LNHDA and CDR2 SQIVND (reference sequence). The CDR3 covers 13 residues. The chain's CDR3 is CASSAGGPYEQYF. The CDR3 DNA sequence: TGTGCCAGCAGTGCCGGTGGTCCCTACGAGCAGTACTTC.

CDR3 DNA: TGTGCCAGCAGTTACGGACAGGCGGACCAAGAGACCCAGTACTTC. Its translation is CASSYGQADQETQYF. This sequence joins TRBV7-9 and TRBJ2-5; 7 bases match TRBD1. J lost 0 bases, V lost 6 bases, and 7 bases had no gene match. This CDR3 is 15 amino acids long. CDR1 is SEHNR, CDR2 FQNEAQ, per germline (reference sequence).

The V and J genes are TRBV28 and TRBJ1-6, with D perhaps TRBD1 (6 bases). The germline V and J ends were trimmed by 5 bases and 0 bases, with 14 bases remaining between them. The CDR3 sequence is 17 residues long. The germline V gene has CDR1 MDHEN and CDR2 SYDVKM. In nucleotides, the CDR3 is TGTGCCAGCAGTGGCGGACAGTTTAGCTCCTATAATTCACCCCTCCACTTT. Its translation: CASSGGQFSSYNSPLHF.